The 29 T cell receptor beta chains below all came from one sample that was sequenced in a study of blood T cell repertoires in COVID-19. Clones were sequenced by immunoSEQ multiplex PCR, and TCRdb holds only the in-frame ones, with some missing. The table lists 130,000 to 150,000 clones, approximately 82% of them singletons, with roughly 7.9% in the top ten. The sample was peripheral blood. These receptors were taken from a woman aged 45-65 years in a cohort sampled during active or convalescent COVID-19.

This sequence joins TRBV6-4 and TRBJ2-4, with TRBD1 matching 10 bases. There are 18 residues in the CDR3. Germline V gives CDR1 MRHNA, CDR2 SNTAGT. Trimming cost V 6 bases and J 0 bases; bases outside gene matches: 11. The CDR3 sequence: CASSMGQGQSIAKNIQYF. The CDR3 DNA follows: TGTGCCAGCAGCATGGGACAGGGGCAATCCATAGCCAAAAACATTCAGTACTTC.

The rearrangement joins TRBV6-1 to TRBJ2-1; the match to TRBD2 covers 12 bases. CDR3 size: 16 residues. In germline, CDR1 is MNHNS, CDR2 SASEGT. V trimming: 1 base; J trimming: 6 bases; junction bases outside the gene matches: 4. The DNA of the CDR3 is TGTGCCAGCAGTGAAGGCCCGGGACTAGCGGGCAATGAGCAGTTCTTC. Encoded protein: CASSEGPGLAGNEQFF.

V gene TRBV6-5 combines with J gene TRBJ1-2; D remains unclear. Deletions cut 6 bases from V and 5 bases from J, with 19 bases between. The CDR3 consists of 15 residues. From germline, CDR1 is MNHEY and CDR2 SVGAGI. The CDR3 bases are TGTGCCAGCAGGCTCGGAGGTACGTCGCGATATGGCTACACCTTC. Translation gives CASRLGGTSRYGYTF.

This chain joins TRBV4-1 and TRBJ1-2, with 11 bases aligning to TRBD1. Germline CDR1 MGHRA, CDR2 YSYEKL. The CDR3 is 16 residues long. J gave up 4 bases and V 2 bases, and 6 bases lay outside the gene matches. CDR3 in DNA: TGCGCCAGCAGCCAACCGGGACAGGGGGGGGTCTATGGCTACACCTTC. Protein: CASSQPGQGGVYGYTF.

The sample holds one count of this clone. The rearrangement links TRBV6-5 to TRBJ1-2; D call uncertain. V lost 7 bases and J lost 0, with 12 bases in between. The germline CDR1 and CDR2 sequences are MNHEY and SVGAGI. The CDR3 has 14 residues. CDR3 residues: CASKGGEANYGYTF. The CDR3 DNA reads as TGTGCCAGCAAAGGCGGGGAGGCTAACTATGGCTACACCTTC.

The CDR3 is CASSEIGGADTQYF. The CDR3, as DNA: TGCGCCAGCAGTGAGATCGGGGGGGCGGACACGCAGTATTTT. V is TRBV10-1 and J is TRBJ2-3, with 8 bases identical to TRBD2. Germline CDR1 is WNHNN and CDR2 is SYGVQD (reference sequence). CDR3 length equals 14 residues. Losses at the gene ends were 2 bases for V and 9 bases for J; bases not matched to a gene: 7.

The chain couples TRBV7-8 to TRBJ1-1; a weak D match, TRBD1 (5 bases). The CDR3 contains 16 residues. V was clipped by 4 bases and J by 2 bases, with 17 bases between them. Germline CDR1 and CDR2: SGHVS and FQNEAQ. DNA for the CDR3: TGTGCCAGCAGCTGGCAGGGTATAGTTAGAAACACTGAAGCTTTCTTT. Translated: CASSWQGIVRNTEAFF.

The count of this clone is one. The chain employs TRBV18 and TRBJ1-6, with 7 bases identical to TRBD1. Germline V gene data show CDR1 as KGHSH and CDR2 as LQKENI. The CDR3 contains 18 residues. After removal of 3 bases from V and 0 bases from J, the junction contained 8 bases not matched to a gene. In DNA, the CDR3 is TGTGCCAGCTCACCTCAGACAGGGCTCAGCTCCTATAATTCACCCCTCCACTTT. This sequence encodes CASSPQTGLSSYNSPLHF. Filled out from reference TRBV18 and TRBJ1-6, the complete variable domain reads NAGVMQNPRHLVRRRGQEARLRCSPMKGHSHVYWYRQLPEEGLKFMVYLQKENIIDESGMPKERFSAEFPKEGPSILRIQQVVRGDSAAYFCASSPQTGLSSYNSPLHFGNGTRLTVT.

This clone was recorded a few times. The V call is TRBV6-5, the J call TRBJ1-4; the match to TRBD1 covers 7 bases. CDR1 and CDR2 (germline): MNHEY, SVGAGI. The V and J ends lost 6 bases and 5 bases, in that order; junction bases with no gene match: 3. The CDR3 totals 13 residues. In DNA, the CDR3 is TGTGCCAGCAGGGGGACAGTAAATGAAAAACTGTTTTTT. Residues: CASRGTVNEKLFF.

The CDR3 bases are TGTGCCAGTAGTATAGCTCGGGAGAACACCATATATTTT. Its protein product is CASSIARENTIYF. The chain joins TRBV19 to TRBJ1-3; D remains unclear. The CDR3 is 13 amino acids. The germline V and J ends were trimmed by 1 base and 7 bases, with 8 bases remaining between them. The V gene's germline CDR1 is LNHDA and CDR2 SQIVND (reference sequence).

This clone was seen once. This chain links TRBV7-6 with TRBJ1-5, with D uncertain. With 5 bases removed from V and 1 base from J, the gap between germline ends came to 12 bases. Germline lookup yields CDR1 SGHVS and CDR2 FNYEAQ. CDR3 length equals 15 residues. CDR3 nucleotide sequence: TGTGCCAGCAGCGCAGGCCCAGGAAGCAATCAGCCCCAGCATTTT. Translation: CASSAGPGSNQPQHF. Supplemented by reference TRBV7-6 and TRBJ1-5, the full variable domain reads GAGVSQSPRYKVTKRGQDVALRCDPISGHVSLYWYRQALGQGPEFLTYFNYEAQQDKSGLPNDRFSAERPEGSISTLTIQRTEQRDSAMYRCASSAGPGSNQPQHFGDGTRLSIL.

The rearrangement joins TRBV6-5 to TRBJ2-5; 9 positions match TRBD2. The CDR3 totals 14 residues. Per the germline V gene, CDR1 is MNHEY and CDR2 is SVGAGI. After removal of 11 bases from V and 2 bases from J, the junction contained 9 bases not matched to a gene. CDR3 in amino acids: CALQRGVYQETQYF. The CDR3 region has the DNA TGTGCCTTGCAGCGGGGGGTTTATCAAGAGACCCAGTACTTC.

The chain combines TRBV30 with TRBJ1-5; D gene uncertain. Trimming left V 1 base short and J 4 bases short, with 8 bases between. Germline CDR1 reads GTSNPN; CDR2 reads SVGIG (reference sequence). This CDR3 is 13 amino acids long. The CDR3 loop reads CAWSATANQPQHF. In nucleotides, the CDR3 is TGTGCCTGGAGTGCCACAGCAAATCAGCCCCAGCATTTT.

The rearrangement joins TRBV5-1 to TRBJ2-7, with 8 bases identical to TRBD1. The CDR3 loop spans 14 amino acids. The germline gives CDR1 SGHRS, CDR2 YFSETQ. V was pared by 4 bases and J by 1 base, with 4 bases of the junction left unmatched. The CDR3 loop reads CASSLGQESYEQYF. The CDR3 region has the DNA TGCGCCAGCAGCCTGGGACAGGAGTCCTACGAGCAGTACTTC.

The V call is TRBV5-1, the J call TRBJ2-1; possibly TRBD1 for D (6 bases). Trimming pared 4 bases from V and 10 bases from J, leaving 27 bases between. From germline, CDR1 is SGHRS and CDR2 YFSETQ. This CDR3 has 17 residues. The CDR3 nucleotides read TGCGCCAGCAGCCCCCAGGGGCCAGGCATCTCCTGGGGGGAGCAGTTCTTC. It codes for CASSPQGPGISWGEQFF.

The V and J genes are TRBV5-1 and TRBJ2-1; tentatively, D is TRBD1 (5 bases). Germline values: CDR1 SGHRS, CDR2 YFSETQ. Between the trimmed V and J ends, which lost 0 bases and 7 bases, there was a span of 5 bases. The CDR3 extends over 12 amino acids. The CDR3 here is CASSLDRNEQFF. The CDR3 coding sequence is TGCGCCAGCAGCTTGGACAGGAATGAGCAGTTCTTC.

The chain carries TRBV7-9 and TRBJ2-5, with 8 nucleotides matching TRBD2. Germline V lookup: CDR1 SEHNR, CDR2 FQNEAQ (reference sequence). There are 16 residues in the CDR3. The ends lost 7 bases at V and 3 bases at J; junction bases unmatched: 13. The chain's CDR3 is CASTTVPGLVEETQYF. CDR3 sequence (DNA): TGTGCCAGCACAACCGTTCCGGGACTAGTAGAAGAGACCCAGTACTTC.

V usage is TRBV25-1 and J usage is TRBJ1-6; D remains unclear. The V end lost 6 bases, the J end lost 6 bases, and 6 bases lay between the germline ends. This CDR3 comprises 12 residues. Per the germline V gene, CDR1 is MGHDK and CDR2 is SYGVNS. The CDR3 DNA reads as TGTGCCAGCAGGACTCTTAATTCACCCCTCCACTTT. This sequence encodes CASRTLNSPLHF. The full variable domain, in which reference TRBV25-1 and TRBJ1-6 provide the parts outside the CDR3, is EADIYQTPRYLVIGTGKKITLECSQTMGHDKMYWYQQDPGMELHLIHYSYGVNSTEKGDLSSESTVSRIRTEHFPLTLESARPSHTSQYLCASRTLNSPLHFGNGTRLTVT.

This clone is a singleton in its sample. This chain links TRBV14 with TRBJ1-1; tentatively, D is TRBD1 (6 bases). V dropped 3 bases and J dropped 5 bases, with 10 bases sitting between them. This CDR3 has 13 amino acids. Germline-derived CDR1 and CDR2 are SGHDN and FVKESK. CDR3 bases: TGTGCCAGCAGCCACAACAGGGATACTGAAGCTTTCTTT. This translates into CASSHNRDTEAFF.

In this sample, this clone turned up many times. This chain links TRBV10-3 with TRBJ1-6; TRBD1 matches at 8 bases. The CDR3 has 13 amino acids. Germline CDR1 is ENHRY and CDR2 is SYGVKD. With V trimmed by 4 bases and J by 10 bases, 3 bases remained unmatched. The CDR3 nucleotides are TGTGCCATCAGTGTGGACAGGGACTCACCCCTCCACTTT. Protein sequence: CAISVDRDSPLHF.

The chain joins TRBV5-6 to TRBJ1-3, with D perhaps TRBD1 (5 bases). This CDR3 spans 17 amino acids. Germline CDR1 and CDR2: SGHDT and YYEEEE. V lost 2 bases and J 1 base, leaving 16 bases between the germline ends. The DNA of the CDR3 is TGTGCCAGCAGCTTTTATTTAAGGGGTCAATCTGGAAACACCATATATTTT. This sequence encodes CASSFYLRGQSGNTIYF.

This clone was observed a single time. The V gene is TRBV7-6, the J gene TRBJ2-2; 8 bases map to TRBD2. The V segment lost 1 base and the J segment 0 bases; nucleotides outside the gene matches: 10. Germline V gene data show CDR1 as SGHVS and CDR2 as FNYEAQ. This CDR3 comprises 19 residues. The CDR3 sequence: CASSLVLLRGGTNTGELFF. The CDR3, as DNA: TGTGCCAGCAGCTTAGTCCTTCTACGGGGGGGGACGAACACCGGGGAGCTGTTTTTT. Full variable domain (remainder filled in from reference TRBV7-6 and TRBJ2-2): GAGVSQSPRYKVTKRGQDVALRCDPISGHVSLYWYRQALGQGPEFLTYFNYEAQQDKSGLPNDRFSAERPEGSISTLTIQRTEQRDSAMYRCASSLVLLRGGTNTGELFFGEGSRLTVL.

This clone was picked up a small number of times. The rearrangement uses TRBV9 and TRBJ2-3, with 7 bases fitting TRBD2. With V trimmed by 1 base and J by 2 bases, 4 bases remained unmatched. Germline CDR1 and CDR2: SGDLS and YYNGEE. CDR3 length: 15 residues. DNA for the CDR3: TGTGCCAGCAGCGTACGGGGACTACTCACAGATACGCAGTATTTT. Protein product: CASSVRGLLTDTQYF.

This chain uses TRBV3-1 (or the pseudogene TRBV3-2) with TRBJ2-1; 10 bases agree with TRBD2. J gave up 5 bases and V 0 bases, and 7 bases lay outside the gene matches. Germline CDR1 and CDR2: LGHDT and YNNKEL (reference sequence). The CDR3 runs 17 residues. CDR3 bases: TGTGCCAGCAGCCAAGATAAAGCGGGGGGGCGGAACAATGAGCAGTTCTTC. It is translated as CASSQDKAGGRNNEQFF.

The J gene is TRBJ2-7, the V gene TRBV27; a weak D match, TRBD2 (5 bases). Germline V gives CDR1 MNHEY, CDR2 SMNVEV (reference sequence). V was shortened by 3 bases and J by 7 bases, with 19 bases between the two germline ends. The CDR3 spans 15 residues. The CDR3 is CASSLVAGRTKEQYF. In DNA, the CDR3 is TGTGCCAGCAGTTTGGTCGCGGGCAGAACTAAGGAGCAGTACTTC.

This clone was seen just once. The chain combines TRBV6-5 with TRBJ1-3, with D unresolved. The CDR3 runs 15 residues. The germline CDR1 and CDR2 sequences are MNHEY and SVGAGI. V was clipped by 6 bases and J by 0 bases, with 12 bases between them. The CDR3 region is CASSGLPFSGNTIYF. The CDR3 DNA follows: TGTGCCAGCAGCGGACTCCCCTTCTCTGGAAACACCATATATTTT.

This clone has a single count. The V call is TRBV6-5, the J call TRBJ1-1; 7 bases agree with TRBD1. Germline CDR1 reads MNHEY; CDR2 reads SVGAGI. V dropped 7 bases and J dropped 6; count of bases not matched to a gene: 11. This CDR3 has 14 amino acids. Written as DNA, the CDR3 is TGTGCCAGCAATCGAAGGGGCAGGGGGGCTGAAGCTTTCTTT. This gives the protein CASNRRGRGAEAFF.

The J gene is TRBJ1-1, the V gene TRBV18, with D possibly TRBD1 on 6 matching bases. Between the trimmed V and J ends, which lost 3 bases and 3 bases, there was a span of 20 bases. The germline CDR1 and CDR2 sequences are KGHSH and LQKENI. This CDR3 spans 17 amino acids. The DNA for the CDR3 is TGTGCCAGCTCACCCTCTGGGGGGGCACGTTTTGACACTGAAGCTTTCTTT. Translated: CASSPSGGARFDTEAFF.

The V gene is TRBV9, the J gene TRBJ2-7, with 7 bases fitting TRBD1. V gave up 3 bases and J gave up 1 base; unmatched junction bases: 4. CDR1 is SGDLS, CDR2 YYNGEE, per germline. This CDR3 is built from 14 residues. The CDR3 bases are TGTGCCAGCAGCGACGGGACAGAGTCCTACGAGCAGTACTTC. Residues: CASSDGTESYEQYF.